A single sample gave rise to the 18 T cell receptor beta chains below, sequenced in a study of T cells in Graves' hyperthyroidism and ophthalmopathy. Amplification of TCR beta CDR3 regions used RNA as the template. Initially, a first-round RT-PCR of the TCR CDR3 employed the HTBI primer set. From the multiplex PCR reads, TCRdb called clonotypes with MiXCR, one entry per CDR3 protein. The sample includes around 480,000 distinct CDR3 sequences, roughly 14% seen only once; the top ten take about 17%. Sequenced sample: blood. These receptors were collected from a woman younger than 30 with Graves' hyperthyroidism.

A remark on this clonotype: A read error may be the cause here, since a much bigger clone is one base away. The J gene is TRBJ2-2, the V gene TRBV11-2, with 8 bases lining up with TRBD2. The junction had 14 bases not matched to a gene; V was cut back by 7 bases and J by 10 bases. CDR1 and CDR2 from the germline V gene are SGHAT and FQNNGV. The CDR3 runs to 15 residues. CDR3: CASISRGLAPEELFF. CDR3 in DNA: TGTGCCAGCATCTCTCGTGGACTAGCCCCCGAGGAGCTGTTTTTT.

The rearrangement uses TRBV5-4 and TRBJ2-3; 7 bases line up with TRBD1. The CDR3 has 14 amino acids. With V trimmed by 4 bases and J by 10 bases, 12 bases remained unmatched. Germline V gene data show CDR1 as SGHNT and CDR2 as YYREEE (reference sequence). DNA for the CDR3: TGTGCCAGCAGCCCCGGGACAGCCCAAGTTGCGCAGTATTTT. It yields the protein CASSPGTAQVAQYF.

This clonotype was detected ten times or more. V gene TRBV6-1 combines with J gene TRBJ1-1, with TRBD1 as a possible D gene (5 bases). From germline, CDR1 is MNHNS and CDR2 SASEGT. CDR3 size: 14 residues. V shed 5 bases and J shed 6 bases, with 16 bases lying between them. The DNA of the CDR3 is TGTGCCAGCAGTCAGGGCCCCACCATAGCTGAAGCTTTCTTT. It is translated as CASSQGPTIAEAFF.

This chain joins TRBV3-1 and TRBJ2-1; a possible D gene is TRBD2 (5 bases). Trimming removed 4 bases from V and 10 bases from J, with 11 bases in between. This CDR3 is 12 amino acids long. The germline CDR1 and CDR2 sequences are LGHDT and YNNKEL (reference sequence). Written as DNA, the CDR3 is TGTGCCAGCAGCCTCGGACTTAGGGAGCAGTTCTTC. Translated, it gives CASSLGLREQFF.

This sequence joins TRBV20-1 and TRBJ1-6; D unresolved. Germline V lookup: CDR1 DFQATT, CDR2 SNEGSKA (reference sequence). The V and J ends lost 0 bases and 0 bases respectively, with 12 bases between them. The CDR3 sequence is 17 residues long. CDR3 nucleotides: TGCAGTGCTAGAGATCTCGCCCAAAGCTCCTATAATTCACCCCTCCACTTT. Translating gives CSARDLAQSSYNSPLHF.

This clonotype has only a few counts. The rearrangement joins TRBV5-5 to TRBJ1-5; no clear D gene. CDR3 length: 14 amino acids. V lost 4 bases and J lost 6, with 14 bases in between. Germline V gene sequence: CDR1 SGHKS, CDR2 YYEKEE (reference sequence). The CDR3 DNA reads as TGTGCCAGCAGCAACCAACTGGCGTTTCAGCCCCAGCATTTT. Its translation is CASSNQLAFQPQHF.

This clonotype came up many times. This chain connects TRBV7-2 to TRBJ1-5, with D possibly being TRBD1 (5 bases). This CDR3 region has 15 residues. Trimming cost V 4 bases and J 2 bases, with 12 bases left between them. Germline V gene data show CDR1 as SGHTA and CDR2 as FQGNSA. CDR3 sequence (DNA): TGTGCCAGCAGCTCTCAGGGAGCTCGCAATCAGCCCCAGCATTTT. Encoded protein: CASSSQGARNQPQHF.

This clonotype was detected many times. The chain links TRBV20-1 to TRBJ1-1, with unresolved D. This CDR3 region has 14 residues. Germline CDR1 is DFQATT and CDR2 is SNEGSKA (reference sequence). Trimming took 2 bases from V and 6 from J, leaving 16 bases between them. For the CDR3, the DNA is TGCAGTGCTAGACCATGGAAGGGTCGGGCTGAAGCTTTCTTT. Protein product: CSARPWKGRAEAFF.

This clonotype was observed a few times. This could be a read error, since a much larger clone is one nucleotide away. The genes are TRBV11-2 and TRBJ1-2, with 9 positions matching TRBD1. Germline V gene data show CDR1 as SGHAT and CDR2 as FQNNGV. CDR3 size: 14 residues. The CDR3 DNA follows: TGTGCCAGCAGCCCGACAGGGGGGAACTATAGCTACACCTTC. Translation: CASSPTGGNYSYTF. The full variable domain, completed using reference TRBV11-2 and TRBJ1-2, is EAGVAQSPRYKIIEKRQSVAFWCNPISGHATLYWYQQILGQGPKLLIQFQNNGVVDDSQLPKDRFSAERLKGVDSTLKIQPAKLEDSAVYLCASSPTGGNYSYTFGSGTRLTVV.

There are many counts of this clonotype. The rearrangement links TRBV6-9 to TRBJ2-7; D gene uncertain. Germline CDR1 reads MNHGY; CDR2 reads SVAAGI. V shed 3 bases and J shed 3 bases, with 12 bases lying between them. The CDR3 loop spans 14 amino acids. The CDR3 bases are TGTGCCAGCAGTTACTTTCCAGCCCGCTACGAGCAGTACTTC. Its protein is CASSYFPARYEQYF.

In the case of this clonotype: One base away lies a much larger clone, so this may be a sequencing read error. This chain connects TRBV3-1 to TRBJ2-7, with D possibly matching TRBD2 (6 bases). Between the trimmed V and J ends, which lost 0 bases and 6 bases, there was a span of 18 bases. CDR3 size: 16 residues. CDR1 and CDR2 (germline): LGHDT, YNNKEL (reference sequence). In nucleotides, the CDR3 is TGTGCCAGCAGCCAAGAAAGGGGACTGGCTCCCTCCGAGCAGTACTTC. As protein: CASSQERGLAPSEQYF.

Ten or more counts support this clonotype. The rearrangement uses TRBV4-1 and TRBJ2-1, with a possible D match to TRBD2 (6 bases). The V gene's germline CDR1 is MGHRA and CDR2 YSYEKL. The V end lost 5 bases, the J end lost 9 bases, and 17 bases lay between the germline ends. CDR3 length: 14 residues. CDR3: CASSAPTSSPEQFF. CDR3 DNA sequence: TGCGCCAGCAGCGCCCCGACTAGTTCCCCTGAGCAGTTCTTC.

This clonotype has ten or more counts. V usage is TRBV12-5 and J usage is TRBJ1-1; D remains ambiguous. The ends were cut back, 2 bases at V and 3 bases at J, with 16 bases in the middle. The CDR3 is 16 residues long. The germline V gene has CDR1 LGHNT and CDR2 FRNRAP. This CDR3 is CASGLPYREGHTEAFF. Written as DNA, the CDR3 is TGTGCTAGTGGTTTGCCCTACCGGGAAGGCCACACTGAAGCTTTCTTT. Looking up the rest from reference TRBV12-5 and TRBJ1-1 gives the full variable domain: DARVTQTPRHKVTEMGQEVTMRCQPILGHNTVFWYRQTMMQGLELLAYFRNRAPLDDSGMPKDRFSAEMPDATLATLKIQPSEPRDSAVYFCASGLPYREGHTEAFFGQGTRLTVV.

The table lists this clonotype with many counts. The gene calls are TRBV18 and TRBJ2-7; the D is unclear. V was shortened by 5 bases and J by 0 bases, with 11 bases between the two germline ends. Germline loops: CDR1 KGHSH, CDR2 LQKENI. CDR3 length: 14 residues. The CDR3 loop is CASSAETSSYEQYF. The CDR3 DNA sequence: TGTGCCAGCTCAGCCGAAACGAGCTCCTACGAGCAGTACTTC.

The chain links TRBV27 to TRBJ1-1; no firm D call. Germline V gene data show CDR1 as MNHEY and CDR2 as SMNVEV (reference sequence). The CDR3 spans 14 residues. Trimming took 2 bases from V and 7 from J, leaving 14 bases between them. In DNA form, the CDR3 reads TGTGCCAGCAGTTTAAAAAAGCCGGGATTTGAAGCTTTCTTT. This translates into CASSLKKPGFEAFF.

At least ten counts were recorded for this clonotype. V and J are TRBV19 and TRBJ1-4; no firm D call. V lost 0 bases to trimming and J lost 0 bases, with 17 bases between them. CDR3 length: 19 amino acids. Germline CDR1 is LNHDA and CDR2 is SQIVND (reference sequence). CDR3 sequence reads: CASSIDARRIIATNEKLFF. In DNA form, the CDR3 reads TGTGCCAGTAGTATAGATGCCCGTCGGATAATTGCAACTAATGAAAAACTGTTTTTT.

This clonotype was seen ten or more times. The chain joins TRBV25-1 to TRBJ1-6; TRBD1 aligns across 7 bases. The germline gives CDR1 MGHDK, CDR2 SYGVNS. Trimming removed 1 base from V and 5 bases from J; junction bases left unmatched: 5. CDR3 length: 16 residues. The CDR3 sequence is CASSELSGQDNSPLHF. CDR3 DNA sequence: TGTGCCAGCAGTGAATTAAGTGGACAGGATAATTCACCCCTCCACTTT.

This clonotype showed up many times. The junction differs from germline at one of its ends, possibly a read error. The rearrangement uses TRBV12-3 or TRBV12-4 and TRBJ2-1; D is unclear. This CDR3 has 14 amino acids. The DNA for the CDR3 is TGTGCCAACAGTTTCTCGCCCATAAACAATGAGCAGTTCTTC. This translates into CANSFSPINNEQFF.